The source of this T cell receptor beta chain is a study of blood T cell repertoires in COVID-19. In the authors' workflow: Nucleated cell counts were estimated from reference gene primer amplification. Sequencing used immunoSEQ multiplex PCR; TCRdb keeps in-frame clones, though not all of them. V and J calls and clone size are those listed in that table; D and trimming were worked out from the DNA. Among just over 250,000 clones, around 84% were seen once, and the ten largest hold 4.1%. Sequencing was done on a sample of PBMCs or T cells enriched from blood (not recorded which). The sequence was obtained from a man between 25 and 39 years old with acute COVID-19.

The CDR3 loop is CASSPGTGRYEQYV. The CDR3 bases are TGTGCCAGCTCACCGGGGACAGGGCGGTACGAGCAGTACGTC. The J gene is TRBJ2-7, the V gene TRBV18; 9 bases are a match to TRBD1. CDR1 is KGHSH, CDR2 LQKENI, per germline. V lost 3 bases, J lost 4 bases, and 4 bases stayed unmatched. This CDR3 has 14 amino acids.